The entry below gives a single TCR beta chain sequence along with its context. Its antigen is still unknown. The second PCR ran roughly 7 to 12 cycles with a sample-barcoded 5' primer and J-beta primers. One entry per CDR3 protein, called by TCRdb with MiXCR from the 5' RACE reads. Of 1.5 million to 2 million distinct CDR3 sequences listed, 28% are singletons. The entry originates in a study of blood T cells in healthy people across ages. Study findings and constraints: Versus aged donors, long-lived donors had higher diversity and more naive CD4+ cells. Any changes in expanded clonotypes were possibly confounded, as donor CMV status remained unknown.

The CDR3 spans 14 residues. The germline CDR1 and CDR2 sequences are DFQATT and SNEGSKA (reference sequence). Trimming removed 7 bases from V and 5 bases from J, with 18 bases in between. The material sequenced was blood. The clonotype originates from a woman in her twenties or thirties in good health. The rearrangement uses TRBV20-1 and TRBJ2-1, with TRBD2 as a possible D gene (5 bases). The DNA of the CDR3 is TGCAGTGTCAGAGGGTCGTACCTGGACAATGAGCAGTTCTTC. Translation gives CSVRGSYLDNEQFF.